A selection of T cell receptor beta chains follows, all from one sample in a study of T cells after yellow fever vaccination. Each CDR3 protein gets one entry after TCRdb re-called the 5' RACE reads with MiXCR. The data contain about 220,000 distinct CDR3 sequences, roughly 3% of them singletons. The sequencing here drew on CD4+ T cells sorted from PBMCs, taken 10 days after the yellow fever booster vaccination. The receptors shown here come from a man aged 18 to 29 who received the YFV17D yellow fever vaccine. CDR3s include the opening cysteine and the closing phenylalanine or tryptophan. The D gene is left open where the match is weak. Clone size is given for some rows only: seen once, a few or many times, or a class if the clone is expanded.

d_call clone_size j_call v_call cdr3_nt cdr3_aa
- few TRBJ1-2 TRBV6-5 TGTGCCAGCAGCTCAGGGGTTGGGTCGGGCTACACCTTC CASSSGVGSGYTF
- - TRBJ2-3 TRBV4-1 TGCGCCAGCAGCCAAGAGATGGATCGGGGGCTCTCCACAGATACGCAGTATTTT CASSQEMDRGLSTDTQYF
- few TRBJ1-6 TRBV7-6 TGTGCCAGCAGCTCAGGGGTGGGCTATAATTCACCCCTCCACTTT CASSSGVGYNSPLHF
TRBD2 many TRBJ2-7 TRBV7-9 TGTGCCAGCAGCTTGGCCCGCAGCGGGGGGGCCGTTGAGCAGTACTTC CASSLARSGGAVEQYF
- - TRBJ2-5 TRBV20-1 TGCAGTGCTAGCAACCCGTTACAGGGGAGGGAGACCCAGTACTTC CSASNPLQGRETQYF
TRBD2 many TRBJ2-5 TRBV7-2 TGTGCCAGCAGCTTACGAGCGGGGGGGCAAGAGACCCAGTACTTC CASSLRAGGQETQYF
- many TRBJ2-2 TRBV4-2 TGTGCCAGCAGCCAACTCAACGTTCCCGGGGAGCTGTTTTTT CASSQLNVPGELFF
- - TRBJ2-5 TRBV6-1 TGTGCCAGCAGTGACAGTGGGACCCAGTACTTC CASSDSGTQYF
- many TRBJ2-4 TRBV7-2 TGTGCCAGCAGCTTGTCAGAAGCCAAAAACATTCAGTACTTC CASSLSEAKNIQYF
- - TRBJ1-2 TRBV4-1 TGCGCCAGCAGCCAAGTATCGGAGGTATGGTCGGGCTACACCTTC CASSQVSEVWSGYTF
- few TRBJ2-1 TRBV12-3/TRBV12-4 TGTGCCAGCATCCCCGAACGATACAATGAGCAGTTCTTC CASIPERYNEQFF
- few TRBJ2-3 TRBV4-2 TGTGCCAGCAGGCAAGGCGAGGGGAAATCTGATACGCAGTATTTT CASRQGEGKSDTQYF
TRBD1 - TRBJ1-1 TRBV4-3 TGCGCCAGCAGCCAAGATAGGGCAGGGGGTACTGAAGCTTTCTTT CASSQDRAGGTEAFF
TRBD2 few TRBJ2-1 TRBV7-2 TGTGCCAGCAGGATGGGGACTAGCGGTTACAATGAGCAGTTCTTC CASRMGTSGYNEQFF
- - TRBJ2-3 TRBV7-2 TGTGCCAGCAGCTTAGCGTTCCCGGATACGCAGTATTTT CASSLAFPDTQYF
- many TRBJ2-3 TRBV12-5 TGTGCTAGTGGTATATCAACGGATACGCAGTATTTT CASGISTDTQYF
TRBD1 - TRBJ2-7 TRBV14 TGTGCCAGCAGCTTTGAAGACAGGGCCTACGAGCAGTACTTC CASSFEDRAYEQYF
- many TRBJ1-1 TRBV25-1 TGTGCCAGCAGTGCTCAAGATCCCAGAGCTTTCTTT CASSAQDPRAFF
- many TRBJ2-7 TRBV5-1 TGCGCCAGCAGCAAGGGGGAATTAAGCGAGCAGTACTTC CASSKGELSEQYF
- few TRBJ1-5 TRBV7-9 TGTGCCAGCAGCTTAAACGGGTATAGCAATCAGCCCCAGCATTTT CASSLNGYSNQPQHF
- many TRBJ1-2 TRBV5-1 TGCGCCAGCAGCTCGGCGGAGCCTAATAACTATGGCTACACCTTC CASSSAEPNNYGYTF
- few TRBJ1-2 TRBV20-1 TGCAGTGCTGGGGGTCGGTATGGCTACACCTTC CSAGGRYGYTF
- many TRBJ1-6 TRBV4-2 TGTGCCAGCAGCCAAGAATATCTTAGTGTGTCACCCCTCCACTTT CASSQEYLSVSPLHF
- many TRBJ2-7 TRBV24-1 TGTGCCACCGCACCTCAGGGGCCGAGCTCCTACGAGCAGTACTTC CATAPQGPSSYEQYF
- few TRBJ2-1 TRBV2 TGTGCCAGCAGTGAAGGGTACAATGAGCAGTTCTTC CASSEGYNEQFF
- few TRBJ1-1 TRBV7-2 TGTGCCAGCAGTTCGACACGCATGAACACTGAAGCTTTCTTT CASSSTRMNTEAFF
- many TRBJ1-4 TRBV11-2 TGTGCCAGCAGCTTAAGGGGGGGCCCAAGACAAGAAAAACTGTTTTTT CASSLRGGPRQEKLFF
- - TRBJ2-6 TRBV6-5 TGTGCCAGCAGGCCTGGGGGCGGCGGGGCCAACGTCCTGACTTTC CASRPGGGGANVLTF
TRBD1 many TRBJ2-5 TRBV12-3/TRBV12-4 TGTGCCAGCAGTAGGGACAGAAAAGAGACCCAGTACTTC CASSRDRKETQYF
TRBD2 - TRBJ2-5 TRBV7-8 TGTGCCAGCAGCTCCCCTCAGCGGGGGTACCAAGAGACCCAGTACTTC CASSSPQRGYQETQYF
- - TRBJ1-3 TRBV3-1 TGTGCCAGCAGCCAAGTTTTTTTCTTCTCTGGAAACACCATATATTTT CASSQVFFFSGNTIYF
- many TRBJ2-7 TRBV20-1 TGCAGTGCTAGCCGGGGTCTAAAGCAGTACTTC CSASRGLKQYF
- many TRBJ1-2 TRBV12-3/TRBV12-4 TGTGCCAGCAGTCTCCCCGCCGGGGGCGTCGGTGGCTACACCTTC CASSLPAGGVGGYTF
- few TRBJ1-1 TRBV2 TGTGCCAGCAGTTACACAATTGAAGCTTTCTTT CASSYTIEAFF
TRBD1 - TRBJ1-5 TRBV18 TGTGCCAGCTCACCAGGTTCAGGGGGCATCCAGCCCCAGCATTTT CASSPGSGGIQPQHF
- few TRBJ2-7 TRBV27 TGTGCCAGCAGTCGAATTGCCCAGGGTCCCTACGAGCAGTACTTC CASSRIAQGPYEQYF
TRBD2 many TRBJ2-1 TRBV11-2 TGTGCCAGCAGCCCCGGGAGGGGCGTCCAGCGGTACAATGAGCAGTTCTTC CASSPGRGVQRYNEQFF
- many TRBJ1-1 TRBV4-3 TGCGCCAGCAGCCAAGATCCGAGGGGGACCCTGAACACTGAAGCTTTCTTT CASSQDPRGTLNTEAFF
TRBD1 - TRBJ2-7 TRBV20-1 TGCAGTGCTAGAGCTCATACAGGGGGCGTGACCTACGAGCAGTACTTC CSARAHTGGVTYEQYF
TRBD1 many TRBJ2-7 TRBV5-1 TGCGCCAGCAGCCCCCTGGGACAGCTTCGCGAGCAGTACTTC CASSPLGQLREQYF
- - TRBJ1-1 TRBV7-9 TGTGCCAGCAGCCTGCGGACGGAGAACACTGAAGCTTTCTTT CASSLRTENTEAFF
TRBD2 - TRBJ2-3 TRBV20-1 TGCAGTGCCCTCGCCGGGGGGGCAAAAGATACGCAGTATTTT CSALAGGAKDTQYF
TRBD1 many TRBJ2-3 TRBV5-1 TGCGCCAGCCGTGACAGGGCTAGCACAGATACGCAGTATTTT CASRDRASTDTQYF
- many TRBJ2-1 TRBV7-2 TGTGCCAGCAGCTCGTCCAATGAGCAGTTCTTC CASSSSNEQFF
- few TRBJ1-1 TRBV12-3/TRBV12-4 TGTGCCAGCAGCCCGACAGCAAGAAACACTGAAGCTTTCTTT CASSPTARNTEAFF
- few TRBJ1-2 TRBV12-5 TGTGCTAGTGGTTCCCCCCCAAGCTATGGCTACACCTTC CASGSPPSYGYTF
- many TRBJ2-6 TRBV5-1 TGCGCCAGCAGCCCGTTGGGGGTTGGGGCCAACGTCCTGACTTTC CASSPLGVGANVLTF
- few TRBJ2-7 TRBV7-9 TGTGCCAGCAGCTTAGGAGGCGGCAGGAGCTCCTACGAGCAGTACTTC CASSLGGGRSSYEQYF
- many TRBJ1-2 TRBV18 TGTGCCAGCTCACCGACCGGGACGGCTTATGGCTACACCTTC CASSPTGTAYGYTF
TRBD1 many TRBJ1-6 TRBV12-3/TRBV12-4 TGTGCCAGCACCGGACAAAACGGACAGGGGAATTCACCCCTCCACTTT CASTGQNGQGNSPLHF
TRBD1 many TRBJ1-2 TRBV12-3/TRBV12-4 TGTGCCAGCAGCGAACCCCAGGGGGCTCATGGCTACACCTTC CASSEPQGAHGYTF
- - TRBJ2-7 TRBV7-9 TGTGCCAGCAGCTTAGCGGGACTCGCAGTAGCCCTGCAGTACTTC CASSLAGLAVALQYF
TRBD1 few TRBJ1-3 TRBV7-8 TGTGCCAGCAGCTTAGGTTACAGGGGGCCCGGAAACACCATATATTTT CASSLGYRGPGNTIYF
- - TRBJ1-2 TRBV5-4 TGTGCCAGCAGCTTCGGGGGTAGGAACTATGGCTACACCTTC CASSFGGRNYGYTF
- - TRBJ1-3 TRBV29-1 TGCAGCGCCGGCGGCTCTGGAAACACCATATATTTT CSAGGSGNTIYF
TRBD1 many TRBJ2-2 TRBV4-1 TGCGCCAGCAGCCAAGGCACCCTAGGGGGCCACGGGGAGCTGTTTTTT CASSQGTLGGHGELFF
TRBD1 - TRBJ1-6 TRBV4-2 TGTGCCAGCAGCCAAGGGATGGACAGGGGGAATTCACCCCTCCACTTT CASSQGMDRGNSPLHF